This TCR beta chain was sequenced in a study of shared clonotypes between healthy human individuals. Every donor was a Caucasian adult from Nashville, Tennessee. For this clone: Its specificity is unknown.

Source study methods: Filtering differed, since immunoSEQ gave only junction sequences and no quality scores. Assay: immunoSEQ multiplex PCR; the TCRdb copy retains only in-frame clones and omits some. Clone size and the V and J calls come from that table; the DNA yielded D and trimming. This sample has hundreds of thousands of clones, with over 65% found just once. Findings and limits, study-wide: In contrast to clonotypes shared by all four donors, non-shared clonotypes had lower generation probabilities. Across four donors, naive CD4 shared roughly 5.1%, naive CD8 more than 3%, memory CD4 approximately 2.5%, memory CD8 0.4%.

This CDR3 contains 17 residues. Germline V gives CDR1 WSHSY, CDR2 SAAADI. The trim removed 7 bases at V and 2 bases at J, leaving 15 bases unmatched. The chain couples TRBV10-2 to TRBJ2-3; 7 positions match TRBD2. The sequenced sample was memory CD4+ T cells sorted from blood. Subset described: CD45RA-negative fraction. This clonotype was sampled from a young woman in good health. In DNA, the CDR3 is TGCGCCAGCATCGGTCCCAAGGGGAGGGCCCTCACAGATACGCAGTATTTT. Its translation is CASIGPKGRALTDTQYF.